The 12 T cell receptor beta chains reported below all come from one sample, sequenced in a study of metastatic and nonmetastatic thyroid tumors. TCRdb reassembled clones from the PCR reads with MiXCR. Of about 11,000 clones in the sample, 12% were seen once. No patient had received any treatment before thyroid surgery. Material for sequencing was blood. These receptors all stem from a female donor with papillary thyroid cancer or a benign thyroid nodule (not recorded which). Some clones in this sample may be carry-over from other donors' samples.

This clone was seen only a few times. The genes are TRBV12-3 or TRBV12-4 and TRBJ2-7; 8 bases line up with TRBD2. This CDR3 is 15 amino acids long. Trimming cost V 6 bases and J 7 bases; bases outside gene matches: 14. The CDR3 coding sequence is TGTGCCAGCAGCCCCGGGGGGGGAGGGCCGAGGGAGCAGTACTTC. Protein product: CASSPGGGGPREQYF.

V usage is TRBV9 and J usage is TRBJ2-2; a possible D gene is TRBD2 (7 bases). CDR1 is SGDLS, CDR2 YYNGEE, per germline. CDR3 length equals 14 residues. V dropped 0 bases and J dropped 6 bases, with 9 bases sitting between them. The CDR3 nucleotides are TGTGCCAGCAGCGTAGAGGGGGGGTCCGGGGAGCTGTTTTTT. Translation gives CASSVEGGSGELFF.

In its sample, this clone ranks as medium-sized. The chain links TRBV10-2 to TRBJ1-6, with 7 bases that match TRBD1. Per germline, CDR1 WSHSY and CDR2 SAAADI. CDR3 length: 13 residues. Germline trimming cut 9 bases from V and 5 bases from J; bases unmatched to any gene: 4. CDR3: CASQTGNNSPLHF. In nucleotides, the CDR3 is TGCGCCAGTCAGACAGGGAATAATTCACCCCTCCACTTT.

Ten or more counts support this clone. V gene TRBV7-9 combines with J gene TRBJ2-5; 9 bases agree with TRBD2. V gave up 5 bases and J gave up 2 bases; unmatched junction bases: 18. The CDR3 runs to 19 residues. Germline V gene data show CDR1 as SEHNR and CDR2 as FQNEAQ (reference sequence). CDR3 DNA sequence: TGTGCCAGCAGCCCAGGGGGTTGGCGGGGGGGCCGGTTACAAGAGACCCAGTACTTC. It is translated as CASSPGGWRGGRLQETQYF.

This clone was counted ten times or more. The chain recombines TRBV7-3 with TRBJ2-1; 9 bases line up with TRBD2. Looked up from germline, CDR1 is SGHTA and CDR2 is FQGTGA. J lost 0 bases, V lost 1 base, and 4 bases had no gene match. This CDR3 comprises 17 residues. The CDR3 loop reads CASSLRAGGSSYNEQFF. The CDR3 coding sequence is TGTGCCAGCAGCTTAAGAGCGGGGGGTAGCTCCTACAATGAGCAGTTCTTC.

This clone was found many times. The rearrangement links TRBV6-2 or TRBV6-3 to TRBJ2-1, with D maybe TRBD1 (6 bases). The CDR3 runs to 13 residues. V dropped 0 bases and J dropped 10 bases, with 10 bases sitting between them. Germline CDR1 is MNHEY and CDR2 is SVGEGT. The CDR3 sequence is CASSYSGATEQFF. The CDR3 DNA sequence: TGTGCCAGCAGTTACTCGGGGGCTACAGAGCAGTTCTTC.

This clone came up many times. No DNA is shown, since the ends of the CDR3 on it are uncertain; the CDR3 is the one TCRdb lists. The chain employs TRBV7-5 and TRBJ2-2; TRBD2, the table's D call, was not compared with the DNA. TRBV7-5 is designated a pseudogene. The CDR3 extends over 13 residues, inclusive of both ends. The CDR3 spells CISVGLVPGELFF.

This clone was seen at least ten times. The gene calls are TRBV11-1 and TRBJ2-1; 9 bases agree with TRBD2. The length of the CDR3 is 16 residues. CDR1 SGHAT and CDR2 FQDESV come from the germline V gene (reference sequence). V was clipped by 0 bases and J by 2 bases; unmatched bases: 2. This CDR3 reads CASSLAAGGPYNEQFF. In DNA, the CDR3 is TGTGCCAGCAGCTTAGCAGCGGGGGGTCCCTACAATGAGCAGTTCTTC.

This clone was seen at least ten times. The chain links TRBV7-9 to TRBJ2-5; D is perhaps TRBD1 (5 bases). The CDR3 contains 14 residues. Trimming took off 2 bases at V and 2 bases at J, with 9 bases between the two ends. From germline, CDR1 is SEHNR and CDR2 FQNEAQ (reference sequence). CDR3 nucleotide sequence: TGTGCCAGCAGCTTAAGACAGAATCAAGAGACCCAGTACTTC. Encoded protein: CASSLRQNQETQYF.

CDR3 DNA sequence: TGTGCCAGCGCAAGGGCAGGGTATGGCTACACCTTC. Protein product: CASARAGYGYTF. The V and J genes are TRBV6-1 and TRBJ1-2, with D possibly TRBD1 on 5 matching bases. The germline V and J ends were trimmed by 8 bases and 5 bases, with 12 bases remaining between them. Germline V gene sequence: CDR1 MNHNS, CDR2 SASEGT. This CDR3 has 12 residues.

By proportion, this clone is medium-sized. The chain combines TRBV5-1 with TRBJ2-2, with 11 bases matching TRBD2. The CDR3 has 20 residues. Germline-derived CDR1 and CDR2 are SGHRS and YFSETQ. V was pared by 0 bases and J by 0 bases, with 10 bases of the junction left unmatched. This CDR3 reads CASSLGILAGVVANTGELFF. The CDR3 nucleotides read TGCGCCAGCAGCTTGGGGATACTAGCGGGAGTAGTGGCGAACACCGGGGAGCTGTTTTTT.

About this clone itself: This CDR3 fails to terminate in the conserved phenylalanine or tryptophan, so it likely reflects a read error. The chain links TRBV10-3 to TRBJ1-3; D gene ambiguous. CDR1 and CDR2 from the germline V gene are ENHRY and SYGVKD. CDR3 length: 12 amino acids. This CDR3 reads CSISESGDTIYS. CDR3 nucleotide sequence: TGTTCCATCAGTGAGTCGGGAGACACCATATATTCT.